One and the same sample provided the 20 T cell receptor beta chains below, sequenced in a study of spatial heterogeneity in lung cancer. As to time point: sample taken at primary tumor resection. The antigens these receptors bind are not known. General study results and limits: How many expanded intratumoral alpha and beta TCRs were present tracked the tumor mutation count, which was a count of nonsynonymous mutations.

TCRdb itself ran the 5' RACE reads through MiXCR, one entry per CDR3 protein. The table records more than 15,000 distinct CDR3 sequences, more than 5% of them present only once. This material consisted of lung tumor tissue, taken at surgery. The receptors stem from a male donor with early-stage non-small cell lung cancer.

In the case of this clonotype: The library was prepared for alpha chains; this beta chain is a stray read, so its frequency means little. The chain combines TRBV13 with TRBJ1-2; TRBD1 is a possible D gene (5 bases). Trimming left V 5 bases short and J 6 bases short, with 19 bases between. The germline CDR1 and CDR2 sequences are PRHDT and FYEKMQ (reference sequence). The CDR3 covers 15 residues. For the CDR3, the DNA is TGTGCCAGCAGCGCGAGACGGTGGGGGACGGATGGCTACACCTTC. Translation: CASSARRWGTDGYTF.

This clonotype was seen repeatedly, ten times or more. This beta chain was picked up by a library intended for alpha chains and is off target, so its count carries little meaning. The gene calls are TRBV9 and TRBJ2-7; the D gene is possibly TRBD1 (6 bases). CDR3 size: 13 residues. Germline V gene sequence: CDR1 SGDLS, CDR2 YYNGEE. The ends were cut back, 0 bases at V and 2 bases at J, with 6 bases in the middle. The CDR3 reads CASSVAGAYEQYF. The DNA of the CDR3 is TGTGCCAGCAGCGTAGCAGGGGCCTACGAGCAGTACTTC. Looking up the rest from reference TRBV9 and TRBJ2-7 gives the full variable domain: DSGVTQTPKHLITATGQRVTLRCSPRSGDLSVYWYQQSLDQGLQFLIQYYNGEERAKGNILERFSAQQFPDLHSELNLSSLELGDSALYFCASSVAGAYEQYFGPGTRLTVT.

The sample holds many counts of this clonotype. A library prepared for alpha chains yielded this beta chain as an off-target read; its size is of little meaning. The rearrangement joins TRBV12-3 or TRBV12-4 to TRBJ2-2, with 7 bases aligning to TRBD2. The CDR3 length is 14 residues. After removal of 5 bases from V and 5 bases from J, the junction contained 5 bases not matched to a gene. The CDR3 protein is CASSMRERTGELFF. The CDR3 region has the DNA TGTGCCAGCAGTATGCGGGAGAGGACCGGGGAGCTGTTTTTT.

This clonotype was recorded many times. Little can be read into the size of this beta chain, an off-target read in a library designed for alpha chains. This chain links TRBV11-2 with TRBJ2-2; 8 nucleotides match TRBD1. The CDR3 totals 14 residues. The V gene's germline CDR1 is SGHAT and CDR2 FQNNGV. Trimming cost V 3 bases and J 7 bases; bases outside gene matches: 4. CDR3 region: CASSFQGAVGELFF. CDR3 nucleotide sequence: TGTGCCAGCAGCTTTCAGGGGGCGGTCGGGGAGCTGTTTTTT.

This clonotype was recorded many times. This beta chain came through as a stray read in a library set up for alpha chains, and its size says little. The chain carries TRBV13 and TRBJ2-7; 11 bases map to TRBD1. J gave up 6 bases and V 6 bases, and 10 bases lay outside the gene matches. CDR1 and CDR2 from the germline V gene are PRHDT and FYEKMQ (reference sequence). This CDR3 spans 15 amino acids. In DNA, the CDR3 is TGTGCCAGCAGTTTGGGGGACAGGGGGTTAGTCGAGCAGTACTTC. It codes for CASSLGDRGLVEQYF.

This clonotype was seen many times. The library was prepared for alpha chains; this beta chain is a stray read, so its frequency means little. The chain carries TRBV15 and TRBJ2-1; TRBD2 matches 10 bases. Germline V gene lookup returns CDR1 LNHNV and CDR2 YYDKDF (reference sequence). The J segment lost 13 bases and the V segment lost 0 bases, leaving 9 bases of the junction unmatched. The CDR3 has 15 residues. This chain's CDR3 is CATSRDSLAGGEQFF. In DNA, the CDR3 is TGTGCCACCAGCAGAGATAGTTTAGCGGGAGGTGAACAGTTCTTC. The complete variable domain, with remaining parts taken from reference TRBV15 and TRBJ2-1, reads DAMVIQNPRYQVTQFGKPVTLSCSQTLNHNVMYWYQQKSSQAPKLLFHYYDKDFNNEADTPDNFQSRRPNTSFCFLDIRSPGLGDTAMYLCATSRDSLAGGEQFFGPGTRLTVL.

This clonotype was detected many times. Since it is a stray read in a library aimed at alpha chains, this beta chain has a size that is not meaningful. The CDR3 sequence is CASSGRGQTSSQGNTIYF. The CDR3 nucleotides are TGTGCCAGCAGCGGCCGGGGACAGACCTCCTCTCAAGGAAACACCATATATTTT. The chain uses TRBV5-4 and TRBJ1-3; 7 bases match TRBD1. This CDR3 contains 18 residues. J lost 4 bases, V lost 4 bases, and 17 bases had no gene match. Germline CDR1 reads SGHNT; CDR2 reads YYREEE (reference sequence).

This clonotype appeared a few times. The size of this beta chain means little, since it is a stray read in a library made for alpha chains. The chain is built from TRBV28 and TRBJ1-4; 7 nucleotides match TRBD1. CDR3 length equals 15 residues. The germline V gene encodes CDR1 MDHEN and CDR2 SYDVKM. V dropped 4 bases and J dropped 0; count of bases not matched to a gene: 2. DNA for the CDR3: TGTGCCAGCAGTTCGGGACAGACAACTAATGAAAAACTGTTTTTT. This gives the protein CASSSGQTTNEKLFF. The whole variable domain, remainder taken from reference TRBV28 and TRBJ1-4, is DVKVTQSSRYLVKRTGEKVFLECVQDMDHENMFWYRQDPGLGLRLIYFSYDVKMKEKGDIPEGYSVSREKKERFSLILESASTNQTSMYLCASSSGQTTNEKLFFGSGTQLSVL.

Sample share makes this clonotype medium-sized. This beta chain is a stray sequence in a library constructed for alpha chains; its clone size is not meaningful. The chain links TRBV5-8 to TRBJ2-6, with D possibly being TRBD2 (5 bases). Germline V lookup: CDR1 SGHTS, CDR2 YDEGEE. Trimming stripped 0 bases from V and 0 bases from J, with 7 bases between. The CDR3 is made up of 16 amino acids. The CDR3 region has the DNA TGTGCCAGCAGCTTGGGGACTTTCTCTGGGGCCAACGTCCTGACTTTC. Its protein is CASSLGTFSGANVLTF.

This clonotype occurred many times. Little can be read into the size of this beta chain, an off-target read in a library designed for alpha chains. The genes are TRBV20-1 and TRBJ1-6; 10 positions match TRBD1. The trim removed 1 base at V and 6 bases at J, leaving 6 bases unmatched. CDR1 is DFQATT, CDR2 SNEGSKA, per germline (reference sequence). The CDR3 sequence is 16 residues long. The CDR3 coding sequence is TGCAGTGCTAGAGTATCGGGACAGGGGTCTAATTCACCCCTCCACTTT. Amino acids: CSARVSGQGSNSPLHF.

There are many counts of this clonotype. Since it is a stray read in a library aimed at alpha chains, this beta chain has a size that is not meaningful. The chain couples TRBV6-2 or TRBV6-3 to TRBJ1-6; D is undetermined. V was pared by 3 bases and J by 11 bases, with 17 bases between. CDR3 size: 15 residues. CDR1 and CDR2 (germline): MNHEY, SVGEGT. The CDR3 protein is CASSYGEGFRTPLHF. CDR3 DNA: TGTGCCAGCAGTTATGGTGAGGGATTCAGGACACCCCTCCACTTT.

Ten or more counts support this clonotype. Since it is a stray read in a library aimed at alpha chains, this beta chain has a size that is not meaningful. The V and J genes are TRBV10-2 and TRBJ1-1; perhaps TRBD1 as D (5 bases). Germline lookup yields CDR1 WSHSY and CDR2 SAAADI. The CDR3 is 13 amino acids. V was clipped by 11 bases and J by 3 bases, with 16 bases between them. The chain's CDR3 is CASQGQMHTEAFF. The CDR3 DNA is TGCGCCTCCCAGGGCCAAATGCACACTGAAGCTTTCTTT.

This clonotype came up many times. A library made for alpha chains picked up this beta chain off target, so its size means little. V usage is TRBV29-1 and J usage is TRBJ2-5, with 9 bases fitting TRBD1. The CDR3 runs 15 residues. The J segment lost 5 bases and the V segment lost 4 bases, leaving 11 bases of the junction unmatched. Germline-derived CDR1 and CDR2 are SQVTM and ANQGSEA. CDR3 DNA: TGCAGCGTTGGACCGAGGACAGGGGCGTTGGAGACCCAGTACTTC. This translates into CSVGPRTGALETQYF.

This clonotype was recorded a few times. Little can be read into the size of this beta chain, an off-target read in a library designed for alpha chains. DNA of the CDR3: TGTGCCAGCAGCTTAGCGGAACAGCCCATCTCTGGGGCCAACGTCCTGACTTTC. Translating gives CASSLAEQPISGANVLTF. This chain uses TRBV7-7 with TRBJ2-6; D remains unclear. V lost 0 bases to trimming and J lost 0 bases, with 12 bases between them. The CDR3 sequence is 18 residues long. Germline V CDR1 and CDR2: SSHAT, FNYEAQ (reference sequence). Full variable domain (outside the CDR3, taken from reference TRBV7-7 and TRBJ2-6): GAGVSQSPRYKVTKRGQDVTLRCDPISSHATLYWYQQALGQGPEFLTYFNYEAQPDKSGLPSDRFSAERPEGSISTLTIQRTEQRDSAMYRCASSLAEQPISGANVLTFGAGSRLTVL.

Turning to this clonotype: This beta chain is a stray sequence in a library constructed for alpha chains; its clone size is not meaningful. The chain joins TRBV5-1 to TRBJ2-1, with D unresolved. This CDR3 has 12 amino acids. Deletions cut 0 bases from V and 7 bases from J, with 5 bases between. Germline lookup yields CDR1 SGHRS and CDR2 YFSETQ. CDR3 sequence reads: CASSLAWNEQFF. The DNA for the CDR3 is TGCGCCAGCAGCTTGGCCTGGAATGAGCAGTTCTTC.

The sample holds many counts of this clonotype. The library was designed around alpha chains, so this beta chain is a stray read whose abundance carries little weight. CDR3 nucleotides: TGTGCCAGCAGCTTAGGATCGGGACAGCCGAACACTGAAGCTTTCTTT. As protein: CASSLGSGQPNTEAFF. V is TRBV11-1 and J is TRBJ1-1, with 7 nucleotides matching TRBD1. With 1 base clipped from V and 1 base from J, the junction kept 6 bases outside the gene matches. Germline assignment: CDR1 SGHAT and CDR2 FQDESV (reference sequence). The CDR3 is 16 residues long.

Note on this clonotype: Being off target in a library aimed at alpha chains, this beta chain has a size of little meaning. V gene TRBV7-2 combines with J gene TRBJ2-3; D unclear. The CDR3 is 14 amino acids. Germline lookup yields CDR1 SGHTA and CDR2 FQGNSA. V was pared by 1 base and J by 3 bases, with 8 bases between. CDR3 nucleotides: TGTGCCAGCAGCTTAGGGCCTAGTACAGATACGCAGTATTTT. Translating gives CASSLGPSTDTQYF.

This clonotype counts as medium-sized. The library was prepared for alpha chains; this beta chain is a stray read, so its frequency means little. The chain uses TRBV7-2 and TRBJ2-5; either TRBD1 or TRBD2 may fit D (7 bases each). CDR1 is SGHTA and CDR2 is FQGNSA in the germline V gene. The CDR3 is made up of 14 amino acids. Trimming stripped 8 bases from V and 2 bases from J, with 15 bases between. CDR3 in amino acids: CASQAGGAQETQYF. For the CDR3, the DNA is TGTGCCAGCCAGGCAGGGGGGGCACAAGAGACCCAGTACTTC.

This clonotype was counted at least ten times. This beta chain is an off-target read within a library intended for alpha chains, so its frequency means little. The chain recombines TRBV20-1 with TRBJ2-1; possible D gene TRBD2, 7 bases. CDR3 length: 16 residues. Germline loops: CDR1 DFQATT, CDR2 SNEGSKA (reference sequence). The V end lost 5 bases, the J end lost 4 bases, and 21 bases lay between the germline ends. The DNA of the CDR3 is TGCAGTGCTTGGGACATGGCGGGAGCTAGTTACAATGAGCAGTTCTTC. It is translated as CSAWDMAGASYNEQFF.

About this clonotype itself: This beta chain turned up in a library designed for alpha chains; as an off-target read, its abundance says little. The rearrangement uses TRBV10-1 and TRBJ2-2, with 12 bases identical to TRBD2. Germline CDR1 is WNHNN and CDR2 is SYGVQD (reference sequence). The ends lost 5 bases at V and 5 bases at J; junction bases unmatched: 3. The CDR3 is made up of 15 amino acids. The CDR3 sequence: CASSLGTSGTGELFF. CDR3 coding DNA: TGCGCCAGCAGTCTCGGGACTAGCGGGACCGGGGAGCTGTTTTTT.